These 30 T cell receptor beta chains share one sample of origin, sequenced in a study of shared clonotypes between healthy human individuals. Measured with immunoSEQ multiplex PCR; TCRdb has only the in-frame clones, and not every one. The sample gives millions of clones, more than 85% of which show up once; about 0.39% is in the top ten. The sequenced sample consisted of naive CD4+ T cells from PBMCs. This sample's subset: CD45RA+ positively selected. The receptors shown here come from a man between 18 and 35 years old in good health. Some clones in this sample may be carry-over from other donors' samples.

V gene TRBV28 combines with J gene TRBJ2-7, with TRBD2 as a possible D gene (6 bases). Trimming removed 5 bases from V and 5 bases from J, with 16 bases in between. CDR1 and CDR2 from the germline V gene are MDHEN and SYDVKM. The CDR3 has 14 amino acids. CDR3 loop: CASSPLGLGDEQYF. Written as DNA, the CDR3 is TGTGCCAGCAGTCCGCTGGGACTGGGGGACGAGCAGTACTTC.

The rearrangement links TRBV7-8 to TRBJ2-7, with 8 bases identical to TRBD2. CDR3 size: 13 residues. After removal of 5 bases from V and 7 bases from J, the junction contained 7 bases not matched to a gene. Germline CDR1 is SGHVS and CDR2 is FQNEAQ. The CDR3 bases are TGTGCCAGCAGCCGGGGACTAGAGAGGGAGCAGTACTTC. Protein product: CASSRGLEREQYF.

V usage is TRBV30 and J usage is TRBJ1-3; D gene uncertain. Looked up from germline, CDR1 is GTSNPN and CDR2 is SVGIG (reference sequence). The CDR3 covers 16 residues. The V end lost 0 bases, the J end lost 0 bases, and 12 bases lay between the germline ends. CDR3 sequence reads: CAWSVGGASSGNTIYF. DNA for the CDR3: TGTGCCTGGAGTGTAGGTGGCGCCAGCTCTGGAAACACCATATATTTT. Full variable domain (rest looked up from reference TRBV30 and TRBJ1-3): SQTIHQWPATLVQPVGSPLSLECTVEGTSNPNLYWYRQAAGRGLQLLFYSVGIGQISSEVPQNLSASRPQDRQFILSSKKLLLSDSGFYLCAWSVGGASSGNTIYFGEGSWLTVV.

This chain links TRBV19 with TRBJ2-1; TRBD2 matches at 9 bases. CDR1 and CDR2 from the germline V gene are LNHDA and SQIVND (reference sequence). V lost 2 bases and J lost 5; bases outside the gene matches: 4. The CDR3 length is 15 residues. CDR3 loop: CASSIISGSHNEQFF. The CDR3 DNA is TGTGCCAGTAGTATAATTAGCGGGAGCCACAATGAGCAGTTCTTC.

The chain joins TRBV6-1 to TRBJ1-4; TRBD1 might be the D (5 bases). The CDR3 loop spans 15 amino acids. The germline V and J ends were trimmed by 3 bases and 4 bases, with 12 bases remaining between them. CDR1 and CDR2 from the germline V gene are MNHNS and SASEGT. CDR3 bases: TGTGCCAGCAGTGAGGGGGGGGGAATTAATGAAAAACTGTTTTTT. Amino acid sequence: CASSEGGGINEKLFF.

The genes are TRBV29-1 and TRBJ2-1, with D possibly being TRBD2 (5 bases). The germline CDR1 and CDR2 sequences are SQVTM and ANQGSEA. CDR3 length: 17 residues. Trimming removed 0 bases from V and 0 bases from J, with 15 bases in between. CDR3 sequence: CSVEDARARVSYNEQFF. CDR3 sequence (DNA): TGCAGCGTTGAAGATGCTAGGGCGCGGGTCTCCTACAATGAGCAGTTCTTC.

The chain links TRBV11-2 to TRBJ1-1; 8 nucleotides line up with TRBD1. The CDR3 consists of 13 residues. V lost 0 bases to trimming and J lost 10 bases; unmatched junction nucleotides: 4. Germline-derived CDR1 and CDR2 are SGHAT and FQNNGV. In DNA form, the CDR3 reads TGTGCCAGCAGCTTAGATCTGACAGGGGTAGCTTTCTTT. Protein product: CASSLDLTGVAFF.

The CDR3 bases are TGTGCCAGCAGGAAATTGAACAGGGAAGTTAGTTCTGGAAACACCATATATTTT. Translated: CASRKLNREVSSGNTIYF. The V call is TRBV11-2, the J call TRBJ1-3; weak D call: TRBD1 (6 bases). This CDR3 is built from 18 residues. Germline V gene sequence: CDR1 SGHAT, CDR2 FQNNGV. With 6 bases removed from V and 1 base from J, the gap between germline ends came to 22 bases.

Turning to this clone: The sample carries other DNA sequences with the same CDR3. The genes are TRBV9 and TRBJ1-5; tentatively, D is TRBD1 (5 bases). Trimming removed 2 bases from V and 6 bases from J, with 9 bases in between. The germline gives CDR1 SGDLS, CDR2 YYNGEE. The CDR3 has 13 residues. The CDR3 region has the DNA TGTGCCAGCAGCGTCTCAGGGAGTCAGCCCCAGCATTTT. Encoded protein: CASSVSGSQPQHF.

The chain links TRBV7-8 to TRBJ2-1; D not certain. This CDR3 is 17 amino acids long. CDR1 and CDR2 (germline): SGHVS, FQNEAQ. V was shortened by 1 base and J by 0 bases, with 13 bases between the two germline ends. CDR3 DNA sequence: TGTGCCAGCAGCTTAGGAAGTAGACCGAGCTCCTACAATGAGCAGTTCTTC. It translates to CASSLGSRPSSYNEQFF.

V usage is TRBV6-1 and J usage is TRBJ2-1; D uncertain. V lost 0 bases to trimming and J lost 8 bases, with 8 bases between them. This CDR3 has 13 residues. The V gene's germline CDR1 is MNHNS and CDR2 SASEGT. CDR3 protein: CASSEADLHEQFF. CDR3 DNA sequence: TGTGCCAGCAGTGAAGCGGACCTCCATGAGCAGTTCTTC.

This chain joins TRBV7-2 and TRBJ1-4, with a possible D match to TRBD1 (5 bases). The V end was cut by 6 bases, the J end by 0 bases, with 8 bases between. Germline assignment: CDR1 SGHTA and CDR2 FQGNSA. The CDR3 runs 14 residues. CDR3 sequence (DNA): TGTGCCAGCAGACGGGGGGCAACTAATGAAAAACTGTTTTTT. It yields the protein CASRRGATNEKLFF.

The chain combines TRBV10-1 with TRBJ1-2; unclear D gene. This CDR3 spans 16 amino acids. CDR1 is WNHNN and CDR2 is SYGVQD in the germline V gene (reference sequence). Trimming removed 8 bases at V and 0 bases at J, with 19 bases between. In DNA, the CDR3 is TGCGCCAGCCTCTCCCCCGACCCTTCAGCTAACTATGGCTACACCTTC. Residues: CASLSPDPSANYGYTF.

The CDR3 reads CASSPMGQGSHTEAFF. DNA of the CDR3: TGTGCCAGCAGCCCGATGGGACAGGGATCGCACACTGAAGCTTTCTTT. This rearrangement joins TRBV5-4 to TRBJ1-1; 9 bases are shared with TRBD1. This CDR3 is 16 amino acids long. Per the germline V gene, CDR1 is SGHNT and CDR2 is YYREEE (reference sequence). J lost 3 bases, V lost 4 bases, and 10 bases had no gene match.

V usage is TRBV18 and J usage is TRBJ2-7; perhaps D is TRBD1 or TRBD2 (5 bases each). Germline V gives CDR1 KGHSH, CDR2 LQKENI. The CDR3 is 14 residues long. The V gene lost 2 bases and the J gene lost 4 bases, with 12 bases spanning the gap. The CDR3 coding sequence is TGTGCCAGCTCACCATCCCTGGGGGAGTACGAGCAGTACTTC. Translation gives CASSPSLGEYEQYF.

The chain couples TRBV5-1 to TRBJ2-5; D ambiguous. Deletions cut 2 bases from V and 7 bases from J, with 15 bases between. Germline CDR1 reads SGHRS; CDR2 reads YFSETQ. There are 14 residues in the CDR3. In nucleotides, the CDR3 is TGCGCCAGCAGCTTTGACACGGTTAAGGCGACCCAGTACTTC. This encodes CASSFDTVKATQYF.

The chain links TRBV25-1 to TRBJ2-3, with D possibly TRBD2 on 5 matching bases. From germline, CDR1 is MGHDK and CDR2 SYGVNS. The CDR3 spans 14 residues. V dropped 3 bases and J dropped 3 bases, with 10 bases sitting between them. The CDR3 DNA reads TGTGCCAGCAGTGATGGTAGAGGGACAGATACGCAGTATTTT. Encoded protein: CASSDGRGTDTQYF.

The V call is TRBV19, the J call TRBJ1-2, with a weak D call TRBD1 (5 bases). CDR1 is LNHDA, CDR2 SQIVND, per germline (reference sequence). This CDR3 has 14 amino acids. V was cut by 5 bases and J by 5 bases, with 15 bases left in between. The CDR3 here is CASSEIRDPYGYTF. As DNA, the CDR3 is TGTGCCAGTAGTGAAATCCGGGACCCTTATGGCTACACCTTC.

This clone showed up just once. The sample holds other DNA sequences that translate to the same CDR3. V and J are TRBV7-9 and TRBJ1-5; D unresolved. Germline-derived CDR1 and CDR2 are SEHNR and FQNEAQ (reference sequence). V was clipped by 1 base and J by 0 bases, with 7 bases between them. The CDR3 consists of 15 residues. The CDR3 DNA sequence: TGTGCCAGCAGCTTAGGGCAAAATAGCAATCAGCCCCAGCATTTT. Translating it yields CASSLGQNSNQPQHF.

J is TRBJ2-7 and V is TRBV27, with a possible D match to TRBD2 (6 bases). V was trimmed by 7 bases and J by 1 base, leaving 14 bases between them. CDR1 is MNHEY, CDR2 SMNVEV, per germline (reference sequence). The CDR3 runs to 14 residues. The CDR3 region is CASTKRGESYEQYF. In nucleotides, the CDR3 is TGTGCCAGCACCAAGCGCGGGGAATCCTACGAGCAGTACTTC.

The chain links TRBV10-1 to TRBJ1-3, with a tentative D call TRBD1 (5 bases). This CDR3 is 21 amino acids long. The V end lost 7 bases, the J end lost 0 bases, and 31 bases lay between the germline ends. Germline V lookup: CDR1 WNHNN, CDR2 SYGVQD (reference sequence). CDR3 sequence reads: CASTPRSSPRGSQRSGNTIYF. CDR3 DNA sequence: TGCGCCAGCACCCCCCGAAGCTCCCCTAGGGGCAGCCAGCGCTCTGGAAACACCATATATTTT.

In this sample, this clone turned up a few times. The CDR3 loop reads CASSYSRGPNYGYTF. The CDR3 DNA reads as TGTGCCAGCAGTTACTCCAGGGGACCTAACTATGGCTACACCTTC. The chain has TRBV6-5 and TRBJ1-2, with D tentatively TRBD1 (6 bases). Germline-derived CDR1 and CDR2 are MNHEY and SVGAGI. The V end was cut by 0 bases, the J end by 0 bases, with 8 bases between. This CDR3 is built from 15 residues.

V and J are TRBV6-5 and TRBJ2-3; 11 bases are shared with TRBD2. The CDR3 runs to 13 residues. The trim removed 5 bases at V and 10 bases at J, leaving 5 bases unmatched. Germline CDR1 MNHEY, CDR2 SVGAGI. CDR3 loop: CASSTTSGNAQYF. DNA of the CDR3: TGTGCCAGCAGTACGACTAGCGGGAATGCGCAGTATTTT.

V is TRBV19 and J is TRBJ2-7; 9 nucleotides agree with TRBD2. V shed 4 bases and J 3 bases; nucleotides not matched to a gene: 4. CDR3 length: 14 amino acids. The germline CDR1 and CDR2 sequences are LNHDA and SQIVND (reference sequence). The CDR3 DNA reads TGTGCCAGTAGTACCTATAGCGGGAGCTACGAGCAGTACTTC. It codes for CASSTYSGSYEQYF. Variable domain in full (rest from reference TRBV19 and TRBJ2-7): DGGITQSPKYLFRKEGQNVTLSCEQNLNHDAMYWYRQDPGQGLRLIYYSQIVNDFQKGDIAEGYSVSREKKESFPLTVTSAQKNPTAFYLCASSTYSGSYEQYFGPGTRLTVT.

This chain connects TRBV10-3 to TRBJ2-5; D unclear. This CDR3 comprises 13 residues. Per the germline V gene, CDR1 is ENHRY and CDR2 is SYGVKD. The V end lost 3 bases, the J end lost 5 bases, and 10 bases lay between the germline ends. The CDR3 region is CAISERAPETQYF. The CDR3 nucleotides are TGTGCCATCAGTGAAAGAGCTCCGGAGACCCAGTACTTC.

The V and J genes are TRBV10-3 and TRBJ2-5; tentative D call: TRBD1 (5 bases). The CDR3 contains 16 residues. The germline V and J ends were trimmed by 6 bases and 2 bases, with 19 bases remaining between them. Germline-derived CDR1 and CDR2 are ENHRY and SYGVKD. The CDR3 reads CAISAEAWGRQETQYF. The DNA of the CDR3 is TGTGCCATCAGCGCCGAGGCGTGGGGCAGGCAAGAGACCCAGTACTTC.

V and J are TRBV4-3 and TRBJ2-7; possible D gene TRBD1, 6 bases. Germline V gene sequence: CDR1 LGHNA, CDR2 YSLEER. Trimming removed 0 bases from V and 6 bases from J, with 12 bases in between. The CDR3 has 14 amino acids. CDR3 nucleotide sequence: TGCGCCAGCAGCCAAGAACGGAGAGGGGGCGAGCAGTACTTC. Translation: CASSQERRGGEQYF.

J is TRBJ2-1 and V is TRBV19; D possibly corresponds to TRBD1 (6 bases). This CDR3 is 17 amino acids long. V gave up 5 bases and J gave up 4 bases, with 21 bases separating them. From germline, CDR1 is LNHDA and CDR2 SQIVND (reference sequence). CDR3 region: CASSAWDGDNLYNEQFF. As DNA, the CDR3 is TGTGCCAGTAGTGCTTGGGATGGGGACAACCTATACAATGAGCAGTTCTTC.

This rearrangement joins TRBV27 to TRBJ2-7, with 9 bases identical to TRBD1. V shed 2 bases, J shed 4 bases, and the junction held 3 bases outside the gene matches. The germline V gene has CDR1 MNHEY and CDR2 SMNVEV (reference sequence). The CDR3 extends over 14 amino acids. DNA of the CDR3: TGTGCCAGCAGTTTAGGGGACAGGGAGTACGAGCAGTACTTC. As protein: CASSLGDREYEQYF.

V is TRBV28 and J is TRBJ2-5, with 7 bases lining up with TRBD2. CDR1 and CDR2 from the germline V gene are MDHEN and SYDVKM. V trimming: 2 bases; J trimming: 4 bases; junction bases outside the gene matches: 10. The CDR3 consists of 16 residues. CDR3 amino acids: CASSLRVRGWAETQYF. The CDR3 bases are TGTGCCAGCAGTTTACGCGTGCGGGGGTGGGCAGAGACCCAGTACTTC.